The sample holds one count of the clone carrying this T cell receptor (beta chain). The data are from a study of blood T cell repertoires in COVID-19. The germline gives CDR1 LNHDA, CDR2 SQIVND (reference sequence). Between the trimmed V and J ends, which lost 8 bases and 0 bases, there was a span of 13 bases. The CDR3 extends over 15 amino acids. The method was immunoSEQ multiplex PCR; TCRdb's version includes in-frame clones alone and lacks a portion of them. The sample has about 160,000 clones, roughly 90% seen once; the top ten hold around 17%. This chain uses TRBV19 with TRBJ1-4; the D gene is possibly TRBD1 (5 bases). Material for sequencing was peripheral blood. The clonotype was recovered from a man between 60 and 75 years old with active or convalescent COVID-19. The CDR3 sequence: CASRRTTSTNEKLFF. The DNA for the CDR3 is TGTGCCAGTCGCCGGACAACTTCAACTAATGAAAAACTGTTTTTT.